The 11 T cell receptor beta chains below all came from one sample that was sequenced in a study of blood T cell repertoires in COVID-19 (dated by TCRdb to 2019 to 2021). The receptor library was made with the immunoSEQ multiplex PCR assay. Imported from immuneACCESS, the table was reduced by TCRdb to in-frame sequences with V and J called. These copies leave out some clones; in studies compared against another copy, an unresolved V gene accounts for under half, and the cause of the remainder is not known. This sample comprises under 100,000 clones, approximately 80% of them detected only once. The ten largest clonotypes hold approximately 2.3% of the sample. The source material was peripheral blood. The receptor set was obtained from a woman aged 70-85 years with acute or convalescent COVID-19.

The V call is TRBV5-1, the J call TRBJ1-5; 10 bases align to TRBD1. This CDR3 region has 15 residues. The germline V gene encodes CDR1 SGHRS and CDR2 YFSETQ. V was pared by 4 bases and J by 7 bases, with 8 bases of the junction left unmatched. CDR3 DNA: TGCGCCAGCAGCCCCGGGACAGGGGCGAGGCAGCCCCAGCATTTT. Amino acids: CASSPGTGARQPQHF.

The J gene is TRBJ1-2, the V gene TRBV2; the match to TRBD1 covers 12 bases. V lost 5 bases to trimming and J lost 8 bases; unmatched junction nucleotides: 9. CDR1 is SNHLY and CDR2 is FYNNEI in the germline V gene. The CDR3 length is 15 residues. The CDR3 coding sequence is TGTGCCAGCAGTACCGGGACAGGGGGCGGCGGCGGCTACACCTTC. As protein: CASSTGTGGGGGYTF.

The CDR3 coding sequence is TGCGCCAGCAGCCCCCGTCAGGGTAACTATGGCTACACCTTC. It encodes CASSPRQGNYGYTF. The V call is TRBV4-1, the J call TRBJ1-2; the D gene is possibly TRBD1 (5 bases). Germline V gene data show CDR1 as MGHRA and CDR2 as YSYEKL. V lost 4 bases, J lost 1 base, and 10 bases lay in between. This CDR3 spans 14 amino acids.

In this sample, this clone turned up a few times. The J gene is TRBJ1-4, the V gene TRBV9, with TRBD1 matching 11 bases. There are 17 residues in the CDR3. Germline CDR1 is SGDLS and CDR2 is YYNGEE. The trim removed 2 bases at V and 0 bases at J, leaving 3 bases unmatched. The CDR3 coding sequence is TGTGCCAGCAGCGTGGGGACAGGGGGGACAACTAATGAAAAACTGTTTTTT. Protein product: CASSVGTGGTTNEKLFF. The variable domain in full, with the rest retrieved from reference TRBV9 and TRBJ1-4, is DSGVTQTPKHLITATGQRVTLRCSPRSGDLSVYWYQQSLDQGLQFLIQYYNGEERAKGNILERFSAQQFPDLHSELNLSSLELGDSALYFCASSVGTGGTTNEKLFFGSGTQLSVL.

The chain combines TRBV19 with TRBJ1-2, with 10 bases fitting TRBD1. J gave up 5 bases and V 7 bases, and 4 bases lay outside the gene matches. Per germline, CDR1 LNHDA and CDR2 SQIVND (reference sequence). The CDR3 spans 13 residues. For the CDR3, the DNA is TGTGCCAGTACCTCGGGACAGGGGTATGGCTACACCTTC. It codes for CASTSGQGYGYTF.

J is TRBJ2-2 and V is TRBV27; 10 nucleotides match TRBD1. In germline, CDR1 is MNHEY, CDR2 SMNVEV (reference sequence). Unmatched junction bases numbered 8, after V lost 5 bases and J lost 5 bases. The CDR3 totals 16 residues. Here the CDR3 reads CASSQQPGQGTGELFF. The CDR3 nucleotides are TGTGCCAGCAGTCAGCAACCGGGACAGGGGACCGGGGAGCTGTTTTTT.

The J gene is TRBJ1-2, the V gene TRBV28; 7 bases are shared with TRBD1. Germline CDR1 and CDR2: MDHEN and SYDVKM. The J segment lost 8 bases and the V segment lost 7 bases, leaving 13 bases of the junction unmatched. The CDR3 covers 14 residues. CDR3 bases: TGTGCCAGCATCAAAGGGGGACAGTTGTGGGGCTACACCTTC. Its protein product is CASIKGGQLWGYTF.

The chain joins TRBV7-3 to TRBJ2-1, with TRBD1 matching 7 bases. The CDR3 runs to 16 residues. Trimming at V came to 0 bases and at J to 7 bases, leaving 9 bases not matched to a gene. CDR1 SGHTA and CDR2 FQGTGA come from the germline V gene. Here the CDR3 reads CASSLTGGAGGNEQFF. In DNA form, the CDR3 reads TGTGCCAGCAGCTTAACGGGTGGGGCAGGGGGAAATGAGCAGTTCTTC.

The genes are TRBV29-1 and TRBJ2-1; D call uncertain. Per germline, CDR1 SQVTM and CDR2 ANQGSEA. The CDR3 totals 13 residues. Here the CDR3 reads CSSLSGTYNEQFF. CDR3 DNA: TGCAGTTCGCTCTCGGGTACCTACAATGAGCAGTTCTTC.

The chain links TRBV27 to TRBJ1-5; a possible D gene is TRBD1 (6 bases). The CDR3 consists of 16 residues. Trimming stripped 6 bases from V and 2 bases from J, with 17 bases between. CDR1 is MNHEY and CDR2 is SMNVEV in the germline V gene (reference sequence). CDR3 sequence: CASRPQGLGGNQPQHF. CDR3 nucleotide sequence: TGTGCCAGCAGACCACAGGGCCTTGGGGGCAATCAGCCCCAGCATTTT.

J is TRBJ1-6 and V is TRBV2; the match to TRBD1 covers 7 bases. The CDR3 is 14 amino acids. The germline CDR1 and CDR2 sequences are SNHLY and FYNNEI. Germline trimming cut 4 bases from V and 9 bases from J; bases unmatched to any gene: 6. DNA for the CDR3: TGTGCCAGCAGTGCCGGGACAGACCCTTCACCCCTCCACTTT. Amino acid sequence: CASSAGTDPSPLHF.